One sample yielded the 15 T cell receptor beta chains listed below, sequenced in a study of HIV-infected patients and healthy controls. The repertoire came from unfractionated whole blood and reflected all unsorted peripheral T cells. Alpha and beta constant-region primers primed reverse transcription of about 500 ng RNA. Each of the alpha and beta chains got its own library through chain-specific third strand synthesis with indices. Using its own MiXCR run on the 5' RACE reads, TCRdb lists one record per CDR3 protein. Here the sample spans over 15,000 distinct CDR3 sequences, 9.5% to 13% being singletons. Specimen: blood. All receptors come from an adult in good health.

This clonotype was observed at least ten times. This CDR3 reads CASSPRTSSYEADTQYF. The CDR3 DNA reads as TGCGCCAGCAGCCCGCGGACTAGCTCGTATGAGGCAGATACGCAGTATTTT. The chain joins TRBV5-1 to TRBJ2-3; 8 positions agree with TRBD2. This CDR3 is built from 17 residues. Per the germline V gene, CDR1 is SGHRS and CDR2 is YFSETQ. V shed 4 bases, J shed 4 bases, and the junction held 14 bases outside the gene matches. The full variable domain, with the rest looked up from reference TRBV5-1 and TRBJ2-3, is KAGVTQTPRYLIKTRGQQVTLSCSPISGHRSVSWYQQTPGQGLQFLFEYFSETQRNKGNFPGRFSGRQFSNSRSEMNVSTLELGDSALYLCASSPRTSSYEADTQYFGPGTRLTVL.

V is TRBV19 and J is TRBJ2-2; 8 positions agree with TRBD2. Per the germline V gene, CDR1 is LNHDA and CDR2 is SQIVND (reference sequence). CDR3 length: 17 residues. Unmatched junction bases numbered 10, after V lost 3 bases and J lost 4 bases. DNA of the CDR3: TGTGCCAGTAGTATGGCGGGAGGTTTCCAGGCCACCGGGGAGCTGTTTTTT. Translated: CASSMAGGFQATGELFF.

This clonotype was picked up a small number of times. The chain has TRBV3-1 and TRBJ1-2, with D possibly matching TRBD1 (6 bases). The CDR3 length is 16 residues. V was trimmed by 1 base and J by 0 bases, leaving 12 bases between them. Germline CDR1 is LGHDT and CDR2 is YNNKEL (reference sequence). CDR3 residues: CASSQGEGGPNYGYTF. The CDR3 DNA reads TGTGCCAGCAGCCAAGGCGAGGGGGGCCCTAACTATGGCTACACCTTC.

This clonotype has at least ten counts. The rearrangement joins TRBV29-1 to TRBJ2-5, with D maybe TRBD2 (6 bases). The CDR3 covers 14 residues. The V and J ends lost 0 bases and 4 bases respectively, with 12 bases between them. The germline gives CDR1 SQVTM, CDR2 ANQGSEA. CDR3 residues: CSVEDGPGGETQYF. CDR3 sequence (DNA): TGCAGCGTTGAAGACGGGCCCGGGGGAGAGACCCAGTACTTC.

This clonotype qualifies as medium-sized. The chain combines TRBV29-1 with TRBJ1-2; D not resolved. The V end lost 2 bases, the J end lost 5 bases, and 15 bases lay between the germline ends. This CDR3 has 14 residues. Germline CDR1 reads SQVTM; CDR2 reads ANQGSEA. The CDR3 bases are TGCAGCGTTGAACTAGCCCCGGCCAGATATGGCTACACCTTC. It specifies CSVELAPARYGYTF.

This clonotype was found many times. The DNA for the CDR3 is TGTGCCAGCAGCTCGAGCAGCGGGAGGCCCCCCGGGGAGCTGTTTTTT. This encodes CASSSSSGRPPGELFF. The J gene is TRBJ2-2, the V gene TRBV7-3; TRBD2 aligns across 9 bases. CDR1 and CDR2 (germline): SGHTA, FQGTGA. CDR3 size: 16 residues. With 4 bases clipped from V and 6 bases from J, the junction kept 9 bases outside the gene matches.

This clonotype was detected ten times or more. V gene TRBV19 combines with J gene TRBJ2-7; 8 bases are a match to TRBD1. The germline V gene encodes CDR1 LNHDA and CDR2 SQIVND (reference sequence). The CDR3 has 13 residues. Losses at the gene ends were 3 bases for V and 6 bases for J; bases not matched to a gene: 4. The CDR3 coding sequence is TGTGCCAGTAGTATCGGACAGGGACGCGAGCAGTACTTC. Its translation: CASSIGQGREQYF.

This clonotype occurred a few times. The rearrangement links TRBV28 to TRBJ1-5; D is unclear. This CDR3 has 12 amino acids. Per the germline V gene, CDR1 is MDHEN and CDR2 is SYDVKM. Trimming took 6 bases from V and 9 from J, leaving 12 bases between them. CDR3 protein: CASSPPRGPQHF. CDR3 DNA: TGTGCCAGCAGCCCCCCACGGGGGCCCCAGCATTTT.

The table lists this clonotype with many counts. The chain recombines TRBV4-1 with TRBJ2-1, with D possibly being TRBD2 (6 bases). The CDR3 covers 14 residues. Germline-derived CDR1 and CDR2 are MGHRA and YSYEKL. V was pared by 5 bases and J by 0 bases, with 8 bases between. CDR3 protein: CASSFGGSYNEQFF. CDR3 bases: TGCGCCAGCAGCTTCGGGGGCTCCTACAATGAGCAGTTCTTC.

This clonotype was picked up many times. This chain uses TRBV20-1 with TRBJ2-7; the D is unclear. The CDR3 covers 12 residues. In germline, CDR1 is DFQATT, CDR2 SNEGSKA (reference sequence). V lost 6 bases, J lost 3 bases, and 12 bases lay in between. Here the CDR3 DNA reads TGCAGTGCAACTACGAACCGCTACGAGCAGTACTTC. Protein sequence: CSATTNRYEQYF.

This clonotype was detected ten times or more. The rearrangement joins TRBV27 to TRBJ2-2; TRBD1 aligns across 9 bases. J gave up 0 bases and V 4 bases, and 6 bases lay outside the gene matches. This CDR3 is built from 17 residues. Germline loops: CDR1 MNHEY, CDR2 SMNVEV (reference sequence). The CDR3 DNA is TGTGCCAGCAGTTACGAACAGGGGGCCACGAACACCGGGGAGCTGTTTTTT. It specifies CASSYEQGATNTGELFF.

This clonotype counts as medium-sized (0.01 to 0.1%). The rearrangement uses TRBV20-1 and TRBJ2-3; D may be TRBD2 (6 bases). This CDR3 has 14 amino acids. CDR1 DFQATT and CDR2 SNEGSKA come from the germline V gene (reference sequence). Trimming stripped 3 bases from V and 4 bases from J, with 14 bases between. CDR3 sequence (DNA): TGCAGTGCTAGTAGCGGTTTGGGAGCAGATACGCAGTATTTT. Translating gives CSASSGLGADTQYF.

By share, this clonotype ranks as medium-sized. The rearrangement joins TRBV6-2 or TRBV6-3 to TRBJ2-7, with D possibly being TRBD2 (5 bases). Deletions cut 2 bases from V and 4 bases from J, with 15 bases between. Germline V gene data show CDR1 as MNHEY and CDR2 as SVGEGT. The CDR3 runs to 15 residues. This chain's CDR3 is CASSYDGMPVYEQYF. The CDR3 DNA reads TGTGCCAGCAGTTACGACGGGATGCCTGTTTACGAGCAGTACTTC.

This clonotype was observed a few times. V usage is TRBV20-1 and J usage is TRBJ2-3; TRBD1 matches 11 bases. This CDR3 comprises 15 residues. Per germline, CDR1 DFQATT and CDR2 SNEGSKA (reference sequence). With 5 bases clipped from V and 3 bases from J, the junction kept 7 bases outside the gene matches. CDR3 bases: TGCAGTGCTGGGACGGACAGGGGGCTTACAGATACGCAGTATTTT. This encodes CSAGTDRGLTDTQYF.

This clonotype was counted ten times or more. The chain uses TRBV5-5 and TRBJ2-3, with D maybe TRBD2 (6 bases). The germline CDR1 and CDR2 sequences are SGHKS and YYEKEE (reference sequence). The V gene lost 4 bases and the J gene lost 1 base, with 13 bases spanning the gap. This CDR3 is built from 15 residues. The CDR3 coding sequence is TGTGCCAGCAGCGAACGACTAGGCCGCACAGATACGCAGTATTTT. Translation gives CASSERLGRTDTQYF.